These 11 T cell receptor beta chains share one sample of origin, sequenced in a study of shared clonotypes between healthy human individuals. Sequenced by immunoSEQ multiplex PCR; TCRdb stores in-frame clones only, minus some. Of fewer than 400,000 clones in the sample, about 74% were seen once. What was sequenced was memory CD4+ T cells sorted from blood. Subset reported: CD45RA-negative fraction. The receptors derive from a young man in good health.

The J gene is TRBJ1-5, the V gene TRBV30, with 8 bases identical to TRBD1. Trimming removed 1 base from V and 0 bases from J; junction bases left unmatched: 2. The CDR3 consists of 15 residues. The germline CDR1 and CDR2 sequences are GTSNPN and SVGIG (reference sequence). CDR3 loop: CAWSGTGNSNQPQHF. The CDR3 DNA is TGTGCCTGGAGTGGGACAGGGAATAGCAATCAGCCCCAGCATTTT.

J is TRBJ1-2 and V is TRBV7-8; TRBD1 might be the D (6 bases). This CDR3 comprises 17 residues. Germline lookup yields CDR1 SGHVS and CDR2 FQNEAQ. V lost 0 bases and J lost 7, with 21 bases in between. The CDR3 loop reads CASSLASGGRSDAGYTF. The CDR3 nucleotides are TGTGCCAGCAGCTTAGCTTCCGGGGGGCGTTCTGATGCTGGCTACACCTTC.

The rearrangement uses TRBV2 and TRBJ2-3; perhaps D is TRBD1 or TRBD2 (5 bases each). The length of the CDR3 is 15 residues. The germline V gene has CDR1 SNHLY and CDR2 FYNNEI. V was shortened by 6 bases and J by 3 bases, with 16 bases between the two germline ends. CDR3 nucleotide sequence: TGTGCCAGCAGGAACCAGGACTGGGGGACAGATACGCAGTATTTT. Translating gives CASRNQDWGTDTQYF.

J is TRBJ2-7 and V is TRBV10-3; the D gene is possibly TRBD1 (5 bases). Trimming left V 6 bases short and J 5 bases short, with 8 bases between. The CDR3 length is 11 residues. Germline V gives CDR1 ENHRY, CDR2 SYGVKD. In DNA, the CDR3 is TGTGCCATCAGACAGGTAGACGAGCAGTACTTC. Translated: CAIRQVDEQYF.

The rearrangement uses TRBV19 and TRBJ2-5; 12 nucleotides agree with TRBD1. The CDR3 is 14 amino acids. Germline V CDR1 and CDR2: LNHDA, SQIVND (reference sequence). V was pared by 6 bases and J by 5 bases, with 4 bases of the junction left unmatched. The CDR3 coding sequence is TGTGCCAGTAGGGGGACAGGGGGCGCCGAGACCCAGTACTTC. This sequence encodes CASRGTGGAETQYF.

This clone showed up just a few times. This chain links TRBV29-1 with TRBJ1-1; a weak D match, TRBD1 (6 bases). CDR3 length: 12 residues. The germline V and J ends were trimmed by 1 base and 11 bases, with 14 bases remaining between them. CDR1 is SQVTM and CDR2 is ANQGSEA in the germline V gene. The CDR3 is CSVEALQGGAFF. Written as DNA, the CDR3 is TGCAGCGTTGAAGCCTTACAGGGTGGTGCTTTCTTT.

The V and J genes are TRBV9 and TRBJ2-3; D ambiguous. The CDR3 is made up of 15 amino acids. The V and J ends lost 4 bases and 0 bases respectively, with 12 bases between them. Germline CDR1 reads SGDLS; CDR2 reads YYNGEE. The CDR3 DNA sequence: TGTGCCAGCAGCCTGGAAAGCCTAAGCACAGATACGCAGTATTTT. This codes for CASSLESLSTDTQYF.

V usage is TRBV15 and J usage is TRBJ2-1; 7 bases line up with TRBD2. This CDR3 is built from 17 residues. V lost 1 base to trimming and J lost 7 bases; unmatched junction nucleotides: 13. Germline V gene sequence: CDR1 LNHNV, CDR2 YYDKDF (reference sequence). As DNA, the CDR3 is TGTGCCACCAGCAGAGGGGAAACCGGCGGGAGAAGGAATGAGCAGTTCTTC. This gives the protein CATSRGETGGRRNEQFF.

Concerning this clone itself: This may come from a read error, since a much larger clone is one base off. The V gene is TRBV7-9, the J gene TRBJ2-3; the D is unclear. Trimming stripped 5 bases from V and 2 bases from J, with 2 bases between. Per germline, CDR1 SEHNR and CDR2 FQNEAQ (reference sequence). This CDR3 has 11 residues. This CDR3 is CASSITDTQYF. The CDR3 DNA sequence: TGTGCCAGCAGCATCACAGATACGCAGTATTTT.

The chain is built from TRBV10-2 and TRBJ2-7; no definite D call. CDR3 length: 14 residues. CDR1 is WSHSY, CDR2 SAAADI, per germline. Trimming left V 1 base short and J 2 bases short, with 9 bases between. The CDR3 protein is CASSEFQNTYEQYF. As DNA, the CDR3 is TGCGCCAGCAGTGAGTTTCAGAATACCTACGAGCAGTACTTC.

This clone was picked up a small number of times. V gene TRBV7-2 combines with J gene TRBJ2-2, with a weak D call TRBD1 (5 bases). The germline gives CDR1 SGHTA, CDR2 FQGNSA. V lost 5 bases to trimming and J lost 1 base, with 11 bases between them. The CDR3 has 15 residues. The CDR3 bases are TGTGCCAGCAGCCAGGGAATTCGGAACACCGGGGAGCTGTTTTTT. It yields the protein CASSQGIRNTGELFF.